This TCR beta chain appears in the sequencing data of a study of shared clonotypes between healthy human individuals. Study conclusions and caveats: Between a handful of donors, naive CD4 clonotypes were shared at a level of approximately 5%.

CDR3 length: 16 amino acids. V shed 6 bases, J shed 4 bases, and the junction held 14 bases outside the gene matches. From germline, CDR1 is ENHRY and CDR2 SYGVKD. Every subset's genomic DNA went evenly onto several immunoSEQ plates. Only in-frame clones appear in the TCRdb table, and some are missing; sequencing was by immunoSEQ multiplex PCR. The table has 2 million or so clones, around 96% seen once; the top ten hold 1% to 1.3%. A note on this clone: The antigen remains undetermined.

Naive CD8 cells comprised CD45RO-negative, CCR7-positively selected cells, excluding terminally differentiated effector memory CD45RA+ cells. The sample consisted of naive CD8+ T cells sorted from blood. The clonotype comes from a man younger than 35 in good health. The V call is TRBV10-3, the J call TRBJ1-1, with TRBD1 identical over 7 bases. This CDR3 reads CAISHRGLSSSTEAFF. The CDR3 coding sequence is TGTGCCATCAGCCACAGGGGACTTAGTTCCTCCACTGAAGCTTTCTTT.